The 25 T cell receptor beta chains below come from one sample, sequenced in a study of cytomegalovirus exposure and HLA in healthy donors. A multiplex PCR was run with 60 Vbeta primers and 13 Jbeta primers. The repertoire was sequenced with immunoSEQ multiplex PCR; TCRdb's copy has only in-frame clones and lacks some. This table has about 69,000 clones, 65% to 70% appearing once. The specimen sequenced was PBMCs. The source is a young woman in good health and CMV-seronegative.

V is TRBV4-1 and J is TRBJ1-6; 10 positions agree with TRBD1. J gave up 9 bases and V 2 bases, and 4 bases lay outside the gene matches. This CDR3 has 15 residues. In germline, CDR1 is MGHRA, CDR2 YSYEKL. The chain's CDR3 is CASSQFGTGVSPLHF. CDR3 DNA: TGCGCCAGCAGCCAATTTGGGACAGGGGTTTCACCCCTCCACTTT.

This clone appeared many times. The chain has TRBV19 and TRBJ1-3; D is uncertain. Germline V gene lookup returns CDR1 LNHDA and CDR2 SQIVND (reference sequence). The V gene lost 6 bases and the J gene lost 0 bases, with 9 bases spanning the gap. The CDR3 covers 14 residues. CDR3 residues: CASRAASSGNTIYF. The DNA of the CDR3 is TGTGCCAGTAGAGCGGCTTCCTCTGGAAACACCATATATTTT.

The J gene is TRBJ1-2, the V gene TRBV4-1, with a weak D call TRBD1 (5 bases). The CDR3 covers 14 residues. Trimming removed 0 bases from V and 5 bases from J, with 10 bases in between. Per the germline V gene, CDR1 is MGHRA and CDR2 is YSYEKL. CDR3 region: CASSQEGGWYGYTF. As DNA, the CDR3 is TGCGCCAGCAGCCAAGAGGGGGGTTGGTATGGCTACACCTTC.

This CDR3 is CASRLRRTGTGELFF. The CDR3 coding sequence is TGTGCCAGCAGGCTGCGGCGGACAGGAACCGGGGAGCTGTTTTTT. This chain joins TRBV28 and TRBJ2-2; 7 bases map to TRBD1. J lost 5 bases, V lost 6 bases, and 9 bases had no gene match. Germline loops: CDR1 MDHEN, CDR2 SYDVKM. The CDR3 is 15 residues long.

The CDR3: CASSLFRDRGLEKLFF. In DNA form, the CDR3 reads TGTGCCAGCAGTTTATTCCGGGACAGGGGGCTGGAAAAACTGTTTTTT. The V gene is TRBV27, the J gene TRBJ1-4; the match to TRBD1 covers 12 bases. With 1 base clipped from V and 8 bases from J, the junction kept 5 bases outside the gene matches. Germline CDR1 is MNHEY and CDR2 is SMNVEV (reference sequence). This CDR3 comprises 16 residues.

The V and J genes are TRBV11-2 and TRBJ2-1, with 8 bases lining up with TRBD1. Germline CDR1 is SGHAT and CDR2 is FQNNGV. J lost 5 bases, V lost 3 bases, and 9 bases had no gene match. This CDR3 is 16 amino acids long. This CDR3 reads CASSFRGRGKNNEQFF. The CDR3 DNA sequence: TGTGCCAGCAGCTTCAGGGGGCGAGGGAAAAACAATGAGCAGTTCTTC.

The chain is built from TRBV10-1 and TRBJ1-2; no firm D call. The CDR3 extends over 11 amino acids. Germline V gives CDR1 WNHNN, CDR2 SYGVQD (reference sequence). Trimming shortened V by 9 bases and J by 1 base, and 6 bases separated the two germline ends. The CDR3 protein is CASAYNYGYTF. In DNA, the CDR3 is TGCGCCAGTGCCTATAACTATGGCTACACCTTC.

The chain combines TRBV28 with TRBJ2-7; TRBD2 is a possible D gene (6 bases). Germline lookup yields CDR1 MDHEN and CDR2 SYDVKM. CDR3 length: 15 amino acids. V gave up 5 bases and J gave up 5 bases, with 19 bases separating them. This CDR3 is CASSPSARGFNEQYF. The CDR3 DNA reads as TGTGCCAGCAGTCCCTCCGCGCGGGGATTCAACGAGCAGTACTTC.

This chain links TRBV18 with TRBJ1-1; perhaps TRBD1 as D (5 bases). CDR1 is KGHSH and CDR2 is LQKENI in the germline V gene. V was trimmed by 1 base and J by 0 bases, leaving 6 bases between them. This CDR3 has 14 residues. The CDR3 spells CASSPRQLNTEAFF. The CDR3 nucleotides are TGTGCCAGCTCACCACGACAGTTGAACACTGAAGCTTTCTTT.

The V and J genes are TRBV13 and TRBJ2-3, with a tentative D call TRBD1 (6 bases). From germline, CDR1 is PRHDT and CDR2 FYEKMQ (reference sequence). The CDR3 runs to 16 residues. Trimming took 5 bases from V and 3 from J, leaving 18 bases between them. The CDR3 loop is CASSPWTSRGTDTQYF. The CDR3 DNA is TGTGCCAGCAGCCCCTGGACCAGCAGGGGTACAGATACGCAGTATTTT.

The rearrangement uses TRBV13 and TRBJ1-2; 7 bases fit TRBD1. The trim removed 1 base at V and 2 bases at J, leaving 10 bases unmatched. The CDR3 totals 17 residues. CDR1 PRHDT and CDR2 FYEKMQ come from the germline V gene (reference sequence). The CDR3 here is CASSLDLGGRGNYGYTF. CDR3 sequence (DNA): TGTGCCAGCAGCTTAGATTTAGGGGGCAGGGGCAACTATGGCTACACCTTC.

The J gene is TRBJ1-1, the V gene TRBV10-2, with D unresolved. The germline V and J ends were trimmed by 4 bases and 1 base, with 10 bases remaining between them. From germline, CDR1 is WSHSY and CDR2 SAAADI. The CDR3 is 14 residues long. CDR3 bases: TGCGCCAGCAGTGGGGCGGGCGAGAACACTGAAGCTTTCTTT. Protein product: CASSGAGENTEAFF.

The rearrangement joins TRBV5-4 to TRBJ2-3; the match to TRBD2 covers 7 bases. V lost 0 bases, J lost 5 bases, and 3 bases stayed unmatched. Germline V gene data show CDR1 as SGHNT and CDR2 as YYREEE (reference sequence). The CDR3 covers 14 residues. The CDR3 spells CASSLGIAGDTQYF. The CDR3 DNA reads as TGTGCCAGCAGCTTGGGAATAGCGGGAGATACGCAGTATTTT.

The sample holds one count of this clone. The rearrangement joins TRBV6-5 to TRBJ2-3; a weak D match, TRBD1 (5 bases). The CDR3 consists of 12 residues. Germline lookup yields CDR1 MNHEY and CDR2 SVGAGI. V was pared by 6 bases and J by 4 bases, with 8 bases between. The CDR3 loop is CASRARADTQYF. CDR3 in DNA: TGTGCCAGCAGGGCCAGGGCAGATACGCAGTATTTT.

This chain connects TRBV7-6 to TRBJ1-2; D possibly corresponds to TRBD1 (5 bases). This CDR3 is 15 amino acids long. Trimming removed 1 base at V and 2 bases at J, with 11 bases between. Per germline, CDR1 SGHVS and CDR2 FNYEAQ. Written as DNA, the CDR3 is TGTGCCAGCAGCTTAGTGGCAGGGCAAAACTATGGCTACACCTTC. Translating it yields CASSLVAGQNYGYTF. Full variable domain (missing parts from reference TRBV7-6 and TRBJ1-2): GAGVSQSPRYKVTKRGQDVALRCDPISGHVSLYWYRQALGQGPEFLTYFNYEAQQDKSGLPNDRFSAERPEGSISTLTIQRTEQRDSAMYRCASSLVAGQNYGYTFGSGTRLTVV.

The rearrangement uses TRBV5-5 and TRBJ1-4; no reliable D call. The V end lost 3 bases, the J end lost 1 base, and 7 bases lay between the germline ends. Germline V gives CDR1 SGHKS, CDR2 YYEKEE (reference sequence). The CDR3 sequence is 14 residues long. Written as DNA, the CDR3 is TGTGCCAGCAGCTCCGGGATAACTAATGAAAAACTGTTTTTT. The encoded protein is CASSSGITNEKLFF.

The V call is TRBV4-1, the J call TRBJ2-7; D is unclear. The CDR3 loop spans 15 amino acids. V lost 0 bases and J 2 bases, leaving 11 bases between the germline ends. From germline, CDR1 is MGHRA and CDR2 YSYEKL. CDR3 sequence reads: CASSQDYPGTYEQYF. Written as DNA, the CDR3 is TGCGCCAGCAGCCAAGATTATCCAGGCACCTACGAGCAGTACTTC.

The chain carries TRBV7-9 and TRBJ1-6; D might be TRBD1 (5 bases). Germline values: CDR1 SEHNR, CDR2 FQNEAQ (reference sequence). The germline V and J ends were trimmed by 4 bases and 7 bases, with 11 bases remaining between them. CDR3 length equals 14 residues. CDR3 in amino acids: CASSSVGGNSPLHF. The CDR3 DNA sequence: TGTGCCAGCAGCTCCGTGGGGGGGAATTCACCCCTCCACTTT.

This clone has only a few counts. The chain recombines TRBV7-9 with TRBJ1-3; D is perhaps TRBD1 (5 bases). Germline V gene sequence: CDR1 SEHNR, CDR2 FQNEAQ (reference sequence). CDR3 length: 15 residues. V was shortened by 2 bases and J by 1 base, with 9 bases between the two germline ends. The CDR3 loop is CASSLLSGSGNTIYF. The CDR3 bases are TGTGCCAGCAGCTTATTGTCAGGGTCTGGAAACACCATATATTTT.

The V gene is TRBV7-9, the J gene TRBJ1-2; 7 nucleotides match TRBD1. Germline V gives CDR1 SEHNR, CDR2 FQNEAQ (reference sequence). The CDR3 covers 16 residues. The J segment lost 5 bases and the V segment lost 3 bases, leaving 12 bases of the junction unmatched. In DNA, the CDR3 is TGTGCCAGCAGCTTCGGAGGGGGCAGAATCCCGTATGGCTACACCTTC. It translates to CASSFGGGRIPYGYTF.

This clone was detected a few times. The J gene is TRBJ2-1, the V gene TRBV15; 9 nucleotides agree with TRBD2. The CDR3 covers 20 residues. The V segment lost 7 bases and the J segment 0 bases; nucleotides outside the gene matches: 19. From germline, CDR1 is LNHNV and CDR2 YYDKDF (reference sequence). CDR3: CATIRRWGSGGPSSYNEQFF. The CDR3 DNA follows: TGTGCCACCATCCGGCGCTGGGGTAGCGGGGGCCCGAGCTCCTACAATGAGCAGTTCTTC.

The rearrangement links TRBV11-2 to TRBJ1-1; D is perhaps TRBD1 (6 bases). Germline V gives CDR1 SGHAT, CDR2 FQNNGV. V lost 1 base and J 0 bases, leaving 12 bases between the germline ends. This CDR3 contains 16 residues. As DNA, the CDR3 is TGTGCCAGCAGCTTAGTTCAGGGGCTTTTGAACACTGAAGCTTTCTTT. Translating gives CASSLVQGLLNTEAFF.

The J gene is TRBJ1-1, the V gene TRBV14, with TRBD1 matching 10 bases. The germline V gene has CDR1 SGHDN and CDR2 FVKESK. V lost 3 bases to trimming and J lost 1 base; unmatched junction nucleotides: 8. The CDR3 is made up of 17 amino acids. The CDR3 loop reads CASSQGDRGTGNTEAFF. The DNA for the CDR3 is TGTGCCAGCAGCCAGGGGGACAGGGGAACTGGGAACACTGAAGCTTTCTTT.

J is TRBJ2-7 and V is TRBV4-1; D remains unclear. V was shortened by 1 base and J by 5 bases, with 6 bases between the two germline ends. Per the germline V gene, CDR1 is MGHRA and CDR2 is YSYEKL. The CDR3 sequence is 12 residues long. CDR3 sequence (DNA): TGCGCCAGCAGCCAAGTTCAGGACGAGCAGTACTTC. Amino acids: CASSQVQDEQYF.

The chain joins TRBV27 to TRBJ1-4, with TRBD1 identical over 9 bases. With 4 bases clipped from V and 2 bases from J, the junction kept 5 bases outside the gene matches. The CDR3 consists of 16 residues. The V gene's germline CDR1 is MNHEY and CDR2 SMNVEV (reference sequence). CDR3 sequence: CASSWSQGATNEKLFF. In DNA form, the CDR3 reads TGTGCCAGCAGTTGGTCACAGGGGGCGACTAATGAAAAACTGTTTTTT. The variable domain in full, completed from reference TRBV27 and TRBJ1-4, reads EAQVTQNPRYLITVTGKKLTVTCSQNMNHEYMSWYRQDPGLGLRQIYYSMNVEVTDKGDVPEGYKVSRKEKRNFPLILESPSPNQTSLYFCASSWSQGATNEKLFFGSGTQLSVL.